Following are 17 T cell receptor beta chains from one sample sequenced in a study of blood T cell repertoires in COVID-19. Repertoires were generated with immunoSEQ multiplex PCR, while TCRdb's copy carries only in-frame clones and drops some. Here the sample spans 150,000 to 200,000 clones, about 86% being singletons. The material sequenced was peripheral blood. The receptor source for this set is a man between 50 and 59 years old with active or convalescent COVID-19.

Of note for this clone: Additional DNA sequences in this sample encode the identical CDR3. The chain is built from TRBV14 and TRBJ1-4; no firm D call. The V and J ends lost 2 bases and 5 bases respectively, with 6 bases between them. The CDR3 totals 13 residues. The germline CDR1 and CDR2 sequences are SGHDN and FVKESK. The DNA of the CDR3 is TGTGCCAGCAGCCAATTCTTAAATGAAAAACTGTTTTTT. Residues: CASSQFLNEKLFF.

This chain uses TRBV5-1 with TRBJ2-2; D is unresolved. The CDR3 is made up of 14 amino acids. Germline V CDR1 and CDR2: SGHRS, YFSETQ. V lost 1 base to trimming and J lost 0 bases, with 4 bases between them. Here the CDR3 DNA reads TGCGCCAGCAGCTTGAGCACGAACACCGGGGAGCTGTTTTTT. Translating it yields CASSLSTNTGELFF.

V is TRBV19 and J is TRBJ1-1; a possible D gene is TRBD1 (5 bases). Germline V gene lookup returns CDR1 LNHDA and CDR2 SQIVND (reference sequence). The CDR3 covers 13 residues. The germline V and J ends were trimmed by 0 bases and 12 bases, with 14 bases remaining between them. CDR3 in DNA: TGTGCCAGTAGTATAGAAAGGAGGGGTGCGACTTTCTTT. Translating gives CASSIERRGATFF.

The chain employs TRBV3-1 (or the pseudogene TRBV3-2) and TRBJ1-1, with TRBD1 matching 7 bases. The CDR3 sequence is 17 residues long. Per the germline V gene, CDR1 is LGHDT and CDR2 is YNNKEL (reference sequence). Unmatched junction bases numbered 11, after V lost 1 base and J lost 3 bases. CDR3 protein: CASSQGGWSTGDTEAFF. For the CDR3, the DNA is TGTGCCAGCAGCCAAGGAGGTTGGAGCACAGGGGACACTGAAGCTTTCTTT.

This chain uses TRBV7-9 with TRBJ2-2; D is unclear. The CDR3 is 13 residues long. Looked up from germline, CDR1 is SEHNR and CDR2 is FQNEAQ (reference sequence). Trimming took off 1 base at V and 4 bases at J, with 4 bases between the two ends. DNA of the CDR3: TGTGCCAGCAGCTTAGTTAGCACCGGGGAGCTGTTTTTT. Translated, it gives CASSLVSTGELFF.

As DNA, the CDR3 is TGTGCCAGCAGCGCTGAGGGACAGGGGGCTTTCACTGAAGCTTTCTTT. Its translation: CASSAEGQGAFTEAFF. This chain uses TRBV7-6 with TRBJ1-1; 12 nucleotides agree with TRBD1. Germline V gene sequence: CDR1 SGHVS, CDR2 FNYEAQ. J gave up 4 bases and V 5 bases, and 8 bases lay outside the gene matches. The CDR3 covers 16 residues.

This clone was picked up one time. The V gene is TRBV28, the J gene TRBJ1-2, with a possible D match to TRBD1 (5 bases). V was shortened by 2 bases and J by 8 bases, with 12 bases between the two germline ends. Looked up from germline, CDR1 is MDHEN and CDR2 is SYDVKM. CDR3 length: 13 amino acids. CDR3 residues: CASSLGAMGGYTF. CDR3 DNA sequence: TGTGCCAGCAGTTTAGGGGCCATGGGGGGCTACACCTTC.

The rearrangement uses TRBV3-1 (or the pseudogene TRBV3-2) and TRBJ1-3; 7 positions agree with TRBD1. The V and J ends lost 0 bases and 9 bases, in that order; junction bases with no gene match: 8. This CDR3 is built from 15 residues. Germline V gene data show CDR1 as LGHDT and CDR2 as YNNKEL (reference sequence). As DNA, the CDR3 is TGTGCCAGCAGCCAAGATGCAGGGGGACGAAGCACCATATATTTT. It codes for CASSQDAGGRSTIYF.

The genes are TRBV4-3 and TRBJ2-1, with 10 bases matching TRBD1. The germline CDR1 and CDR2 sequences are LGHNA and YSLEER. The V and J ends lost 1 base and 2 bases, in that order; junction bases with no gene match: 2. CDR3 length equals 16 residues. CDR3 protein: CASSQGQGATYNEQFF. CDR3 bases: TGCGCCAGCAGCCAAGGACAGGGGGCGACCTACAATGAGCAGTTCTTC.

V usage is TRBV2 and J usage is TRBJ2-1; TRBD2 matches at 10 bases. This CDR3 has 15 amino acids. Per the germline V gene, CDR1 is SNHLY and CDR2 is FYNNEI. V shed 4 bases and J 5 bases; nucleotides not matched to a gene: 5. This chain's CDR3 is CASSGSGRANNEQFF. For the CDR3, the DNA is TGTGCCAGCAGTGGGAGCGGGAGGGCCAACAATGAGCAGTTCTTC.

V and J are TRBV9 and TRBJ2-7, with D possibly TRBD1 on 7 matching bases. This CDR3 has 15 residues. Per germline, CDR1 SGDLS and CDR2 YYNGEE. The V and J ends lost 0 bases and 0 bases respectively, with 10 bases between them. CDR3 in DNA: TGTGCCAGCAGCGTAGCGGGGGACAGCTCCTACGAGCAGTACTTC. Translated, it gives CASSVAGDSSYEQYF.

This sequence joins TRBV30 and TRBJ2-1; possibly TRBD2 for D (6 bases). With 3 bases removed from V and 6 bases from J, the gap between germline ends came to 15 bases. The CDR3 has 14 residues. Germline V gene lookup returns CDR1 GTSNPN and CDR2 SVGIG (reference sequence). The chain's CDR3 is CAWSGGSVRNEQFF. The CDR3 nucleotides read TGTGCCTGGAGCGGGGGTAGCGTCCGCAATGAGCAGTTCTTC.

Only a few counts were recorded for this clone. The rearrangement joins TRBV5-5 to TRBJ1-2; D uncertain. Trimming removed 1 base from V and 5 bases from J, with 12 bases in between. The germline CDR1 and CDR2 sequences are SGHKS and YYEKEE (reference sequence). This CDR3 spans 14 amino acids. The CDR3 nucleotides read TGTGCCAGCAGCTTGTCGGTCATACTATATGGCTACACCTTC. Its translation is CASSLSVILYGYTF.

As DNA, the CDR3 is TGTGCCAGCAGTCTCCCCTCGACAGGGGTGGGCTACGAGCAGTACTTC. This encodes CASSLPSTGVGYEQYF. This chain links TRBV28 with TRBJ2-7; 8 bases fit TRBD1. V was clipped by 5 bases and J by 3 bases; unmatched bases: 12. This CDR3 is built from 16 residues. In germline, CDR1 is MDHEN, CDR2 SYDVKM.

V gene TRBV7-3 combines with J gene TRBJ2-3, with 9 bases that match TRBD2. V gave up 2 bases and J gave up 12 bases; unmatched junction bases: 9. From germline, CDR1 is SGHTA and CDR2 FQGTGA. CDR3 length equals 14 residues. CDR3 coding DNA: TGTGCCAGCAGCTTATCCCCGTCCGGGACTAGCCAGTATTTT. It is translated as CASSLSPSGTSQYF.

The chain is built from TRBV7-9 and TRBJ1-5; 7 positions agree with TRBD1. The CDR3 spans 14 residues. Germline CDR1 SEHNR, CDR2 FQNEAQ (reference sequence). J was trimmed by 7 bases and V by 4 bases; bases with no gene match: 7. CDR3 nucleotide sequence: TGTGCCAGCAGCTCCCAGGGGGTAGGACAGCCCCAGCATTTT. Amino acid sequence: CASSSQGVGQPQHF.

The rearrangement joins TRBV6-6 to TRBJ2-7, with TRBD2 identical over 9 bases. The length of the CDR3 is 15 residues. Trimming at V came to 5 bases and at J to 1 base, leaving 6 bases not matched to a gene. The V gene's germline CDR1 is MNHNY and CDR2 SVGAGI (reference sequence). The DNA of the CDR3 is TGTGCCAGCAGTCCCTGGACTAGCGTATCCTACGAGCAGTACTTC. It encodes CASSPWTSVSYEQYF.